This T cell receptor beta chain was retrieved from a study of T cell responses to AZD1222 COVID-19 vaccine. Study summary: Pooling of second doses given at about 4 or about 12 weeks was done.

Libraries were prepared by immunoSEQ multiplex PCR; TCRdb keeps only in-frame clonotypes and omits some of them. Among around 150,000 clones listed, under 95% were seen once. Germline assignment: CDR1 MGHDK and CDR2 SYGVNS. The CDR3 runs 13 residues. The V end lost 1 base, the J end lost 5 bases, and 8 bases lay between the germline ends. The chain employs TRBV25-1 and TRBJ1-2; D unresolved. The material sequenced was peripheral blood, taken on day 0 of AZD1222 vaccination. This receptor was identified in an adult in good health. The CDR3 DNA reads TGTGCCAGCAGTGAATCGGGGATTTATGGCTACACCTTC. Encoded protein: CASSESGIYGYTF.